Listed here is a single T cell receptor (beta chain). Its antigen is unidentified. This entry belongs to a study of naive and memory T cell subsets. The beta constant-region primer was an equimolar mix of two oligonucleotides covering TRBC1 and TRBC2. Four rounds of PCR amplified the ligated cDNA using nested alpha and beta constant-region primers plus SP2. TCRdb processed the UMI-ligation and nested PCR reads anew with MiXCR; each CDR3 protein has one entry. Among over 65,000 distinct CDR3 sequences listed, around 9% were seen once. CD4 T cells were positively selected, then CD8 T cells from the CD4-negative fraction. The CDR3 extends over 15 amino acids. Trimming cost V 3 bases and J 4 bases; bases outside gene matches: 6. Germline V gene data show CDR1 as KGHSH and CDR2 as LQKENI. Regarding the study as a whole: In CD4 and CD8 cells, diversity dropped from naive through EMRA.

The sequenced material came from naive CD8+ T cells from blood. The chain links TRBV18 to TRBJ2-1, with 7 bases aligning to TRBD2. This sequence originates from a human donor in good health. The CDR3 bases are TGTGCCAGCTCACCCGAGAGGGGACTATACAATGAGCAGTTCTTC. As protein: CASSPERGLYNEQFF.